The following is a T cell receptor (beta chain) sequence with its context. It lacks a known antigen. No base qualities exist here, and no much larger clone lies one base off it. These data belong to a study of vaccination and CD4 T cells after COVID-19 (dated by TCRdb to 2021 to 2024). For context, the study as a whole: Convalescent patients had a positive SARS-CoV-2 result on nasal swab PCR, and of these patients, nine had mild disease and one had severe disease. Six males and four females were included in the convalescent cohort, with two Hispanic individuals, seven Caucasians, two Asians and one multiracial person represented. The spike-specific CD4+ TCR repertoire was compared before and after mRNA vaccination in approximately ten COVID-19 convalescent patients and a handful of infection-naive healthy vaccine recipients. Control cultures received a CEFX viral epitope pool as the positive control, an HIV-1 Nef peptide pool as the negative control, or no peptide. Participants received two doses of either the Pfizer-BioNTech BNT162b2 vaccine (n=8) or the Moderna mRNA-1273 vaccine (n=2). For stimulating the cultures, overlapping spike peptide pools were used, derived from SARS-CoV-2 as well as from the common cold coronaviruses HCoV-NL63, HCoV-OC43 and HCoV-229E. Post-COVID blood samples were collected from convalescent patients a median of about 92 days after diagnosis, with a range of roughly 30 to 170 days. The time from the second vaccine dose to post-vaccine blood sampling had a median of around 72 days and ranged from about 13 to 250 days.

The receptor library was made with PCR. DNA from cultured CD4+ T cells was subjected to TCR sequencing with the Oncomine TCR Beta short-read assay at the Johns Hopkins FTIC core. The QIAamp micro DNA kit was used to extract genomic DNA from the cultured CD4+ T cells. Oncomine TCR Beta libraries made from cultured CD4+ T cells were pooled using unique dual indexes and sequenced on an Illumina iSeq 100. Turning to the authors' computational methods: Non-productive sequences were removed, and CDR3s not starting with C, not ending with F or W, or shorter than 7 amino acids were discarded. Antigen-specific clonotypes were identified with the MANAFEST web application by comparing peptide-stimulated wells with reference and other culture wells. An FDR below 0.05, an odds ratio above 5, and a productive frequency above 0.1% in at least two of three replicate wells were required for clones to be considered positive. A clonotype counted as cross-reactive if it showed significant expansion both in the SARS-CoV-2 spike wells and in at least one common cold coronavirus spike condition. Similarity between CDR3 sequences was evaluated in R version 3.6.1 using Levenshtein distances (stringdist) and unrooted phylogenetic trees (ape). TCRdb reprocessing: public reads trimmed at Q25 with fastp, clones called with MiXCR, in-frame beta chains kept. Rows are unified per CDR3 protein, each entry keeping the most common DNA and genes. These V and J calls rely on TCRdb rather than the paper's analysis. For this sample the table gives 20,000 to 25,000 distinct CDR3 sequences, of which 38% were detected only once. The top ten constitute roughly 5% of the sample.

CDR1 and CDR2, per the germline V gene, are SGHDT and YYEEEE. Cut back by 0 bases and 2 bases, the V and J ends lie 6 bases apart. The CDR3 sequence holds 13 residues, the cysteine and phenylalanine included. Only the CDR3 region is kept as DNA, spanning 39 bases read in frame from base 1. This sample's treatment or condition label indicates: roughly ten-day PBMC culture with coronavirus spike peptide pools or control peptides (ViraFEST assay). To expand antigen-specific T cells with peptide pools and then pick out the expanded clonotypes through TCR sequencing, the study relied on the ViraFEST assay. The positive SARS-CoV-2 PCR tests of the convalescent patients were dated from March to December 2020, before the Alpha, Beta and Delta variants emerged in the United States. PBMCs were cultured at roughly 1.8 million per well in IMDM supplemented with roughly 5% human AB serum and 10 IU/ml IL-2, with approximately 10 ug/ml peptide pools added. Half of the culture medium was replaced with fresh IL-2-containing medium on days 3 and 7. Once the cells had been in culture for less than 11 days, the EasySep CD4+ T cell isolation kit was used to isolate CD4+ T cells by negative selection. PBMCs were separated from whole blood using Ficoll-Paque Plus gradient centrifugation and then either used fresh or cryopreserved at -140C. Each culture condition was generally run in triplicate wells.

Results and caveats for the whole study, not just this receptor: In convalescent patients, a median around 86% of post-vaccine SARS-CoV-2-reactive clones were detected only after vaccination, suggesting vaccine-specific priming. Nearly all vaccine-specific clones in convalescent patients (304 of 307) were mono-reactive for SARS-CoV-2 spike rather than cross-reactive with common cold coronaviruses. The study included relatively few convalescent patients and did not analyze early timepoints after natural infection. An increase in the median number of SARS-CoV-2-reactive clonotypes from 21 after infection to approximately 41 after vaccination was observed, but the change was not found to be significant.

The rearranged segments are TRBV5-6 and TRBJ2-7; no D gene call is confident. The source is a human donor who had recovered from COVID-19. This specimen was CD4+ T cells from blood, cultured in vitro, taken before SARS-CoV-2 vaccination. The nucleotide sequence is given as TGTGCCAGCAGCTTGGTCAGCACCTACGAGCAGTACTTC. Its amino acids are CASSLVSTYEQYF.